This entry lists 2 T cell receptor beta chains sequenced from one sample in a study of early T cells in non-severe SARS-CoV-2 infection. TCRdb processed the 5' RACE reads anew with MiXCR; each CDR3 protein has one entry. The table records tens of thousands of distinct CDR3 sequences, about an eighth of them present only once. Source: whole blood, taken at baseline. These receptors all stem from an adult who was a healthcare worker with PCR-confirmed SARS-CoV-2 infection or an uninfected control (not recorded which).

A few counts support this clonotype. This chain uses TRBV6-2 or TRBV6-3 with TRBJ2-1, with 14 bases lining up with TRBD2. Germline-derived CDR1 and CDR2 are MNHEY and SVGEGT. The CDR3 consists of 16 residues. Trimming removed 6 bases from V and 7 bases from J; junction bases left unmatched: 8. This chain's CDR3 is CASRRLAGGTPNEQFF. The CDR3 nucleotides are TGTGCCAGCAGAAGACTAGCGGGAGGGACCCCTAATGAGCAGTTCTTC.

This clonotype turned up a few times. The chain joins TRBV6-5 to TRBJ2-3; D is unresolved. The CDR3 length is 14 residues. The V and J ends lost 0 bases and 1 base respectively, with 5 bases between them. Germline CDR1 reads MNHEY; CDR2 reads SVGAGI. The CDR3 sequence is CASSYSWGTDTQYF. The CDR3 nucleotides are TGTGCCAGCAGTTACTCCTGGGGCACAGATACGCAGTATTTT.